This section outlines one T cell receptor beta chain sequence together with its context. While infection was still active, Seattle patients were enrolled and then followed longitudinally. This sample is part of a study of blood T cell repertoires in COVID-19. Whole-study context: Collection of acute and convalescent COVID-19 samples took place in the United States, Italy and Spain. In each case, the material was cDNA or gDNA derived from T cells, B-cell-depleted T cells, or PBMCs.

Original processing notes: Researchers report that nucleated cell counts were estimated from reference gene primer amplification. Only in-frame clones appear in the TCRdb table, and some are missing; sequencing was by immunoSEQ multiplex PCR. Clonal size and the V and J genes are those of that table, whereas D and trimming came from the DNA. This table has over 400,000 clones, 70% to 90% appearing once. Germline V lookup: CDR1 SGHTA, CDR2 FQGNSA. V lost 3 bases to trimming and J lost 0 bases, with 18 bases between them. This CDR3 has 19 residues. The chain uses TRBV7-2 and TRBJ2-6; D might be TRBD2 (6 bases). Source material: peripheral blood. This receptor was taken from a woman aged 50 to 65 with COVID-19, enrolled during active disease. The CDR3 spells CASSLYFTGALSGANVLTF. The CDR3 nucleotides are TGTGCCAGCAGCTTGTACTTTACGGGAGCTCTCTCTGGGGCCAACGTCCTGACTTTC.